What follows is one TCR beta chain and its context. Its antigen is unknown. Time point in this sample: baseline, week 1 (first vaccination visit). Described treatment: pre-vaccination baseline after standard-of-care therapy. Donors harbored newly found WHO grade 3 or 4 IDH1-mutant, ATRX-lost astrocytomas. These data belong to a study of a mutant IDH1 vaccine in newly diagnosed glioma. Turning to the study itself: The treated group averaged 40.4 years old and was around 60% male, approximately 38% female. It was radiotherapy, temozolomide, or both that patients received previously, with most receiving both. Regarding the study as a whole: In approximately 92% of patients, immune responses induced by the vaccine occurred.

Some clones are missing from TCRdb's copy, which holds only in-frame ones; the method was immunoSEQ multiplex PCR. This repertoire shows about 38,000 clones, around 90% found once; its top ten account for over 15%. CDR3 length: 17 amino acids. Germline values: CDR1 SNHLY, CDR2 FYNNEI. Trimming took off 2 bases at V and 1 base at J, with 17 bases between the two ends. The input for sequencing was PBMCs, taken from a glioma patient treated with radiotherapy, temozolomide or both. This chain uses TRBV2 with TRBJ1-1, with a possible D match to TRBD1 (6 bases). The clonotype originates from a man younger than 35 with glioma. The CDR3 region has the DNA TGTGCCAGCAGTGAACGTAGTGGACAGTTGAAGAACACTGAAGCTTTCTTT. Its protein product is CASSERSGQLKNTEAFF.